This TCR beta chain came from a study of a mutant IDH1 vaccine in newly diagnosed glioma. Turning to the study itself: The earlier regimen, radiotherapy, temozolomide, or both, was most often both. Week 35 held visit V12, while week 47 held visit V13.

As for this clone: The antigen remains undetermined.

Data came from immunoSEQ multiplex PCR; TCRdb stores just in-frame clones and leaves some out. The sample yields tens of thousands of clones, roughly 68% seen once. Time point indicated: week 35, safety follow-up. Topical imiquimod accompanied each vaccine dose, which consisted of 300 ug of mutant IDH1 20-mer peptide. Trimming at V came to 6 bases and at J to 4 bases, leaving 6 bases not matched to a gene. The CDR3 has 14 residues. Germline V gene sequence: CDR1 SQVTM, CDR2 ANQGSEA. The chain couples TRBV29-1 to TRBJ2-3, with 11 nucleotides matching TRBD2. Sequenced here: PBMCs, sampled from a glioma patient whose treatment included an IDH1 peptide vaccine. The TCR originated in a man aged 50 or older with glioma. The CDR3 DNA reads TGCAGCGTGGACGGGACTAGCGGCGCAGATACGCAGTATTTT. Its translation: CSVDGTSGADTQYF.